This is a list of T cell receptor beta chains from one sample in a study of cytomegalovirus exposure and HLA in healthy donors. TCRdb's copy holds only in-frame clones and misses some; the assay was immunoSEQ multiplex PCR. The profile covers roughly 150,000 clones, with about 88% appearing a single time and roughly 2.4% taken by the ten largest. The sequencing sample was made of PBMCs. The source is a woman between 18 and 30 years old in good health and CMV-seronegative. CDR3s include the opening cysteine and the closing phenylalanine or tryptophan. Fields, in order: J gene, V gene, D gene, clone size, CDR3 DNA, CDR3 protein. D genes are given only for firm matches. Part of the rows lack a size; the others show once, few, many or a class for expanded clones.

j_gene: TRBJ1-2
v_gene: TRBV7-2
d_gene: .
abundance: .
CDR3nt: TGTGCCAGCAGCTATACAGGGTACTATGGCTACACCTTC
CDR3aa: CASSYTGYYGYTF

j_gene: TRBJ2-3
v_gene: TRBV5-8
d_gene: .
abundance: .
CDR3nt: TGTGCCAGCAGCTTAAGGGAGAACACAGATACGCAGTATTTT
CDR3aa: CASSLRENTDTQYF

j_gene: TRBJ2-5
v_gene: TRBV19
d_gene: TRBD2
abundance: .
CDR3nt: TGTGCCAGTAGAGCTAGCGGGGCCTGGGAGACCCAGTACTTC
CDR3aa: CASRASGAWETQYF

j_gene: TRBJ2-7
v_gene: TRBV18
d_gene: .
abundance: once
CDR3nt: TGTGCCAGCTCACCCCTCCCCCCATTCCAAGCGGCCAAGGGCCCCCACGAGCAGTACTTC
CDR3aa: CASSPLPPFQAAKGPHEQYF

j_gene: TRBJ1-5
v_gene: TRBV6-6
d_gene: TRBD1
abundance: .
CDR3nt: TGTGCCAGCACCTTCCGGGGGACAGGACATCAGCCCCAGCATTTT
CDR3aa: CASTFRGTGHQPQHF

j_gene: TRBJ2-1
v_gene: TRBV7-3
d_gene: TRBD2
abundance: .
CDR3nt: TGTGCCAGCAGCTCAGCGGGACTAGATGGCGATGAGCAGTTCTTC
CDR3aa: CASSSAGLDGDEQFF

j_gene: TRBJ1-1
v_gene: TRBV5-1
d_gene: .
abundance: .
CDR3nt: TGCGCCAGCAGCTTAAAAGCGAACACTGAAGCTTTCTTT
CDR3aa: CASSLKANTEAFF

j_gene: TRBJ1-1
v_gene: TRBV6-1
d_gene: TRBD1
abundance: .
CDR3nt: TGTGCCACTGATATCGCGACAGGGGGGTGGACTGAAGCTTTCTTT
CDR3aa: CATDIATGGWTEAFF

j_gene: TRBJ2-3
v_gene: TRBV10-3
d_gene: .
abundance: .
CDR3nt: TGTGCCCTAAGAAGCCACCTTTCGGATACGCAGTATTTT
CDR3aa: CALRSHLSDTQYF

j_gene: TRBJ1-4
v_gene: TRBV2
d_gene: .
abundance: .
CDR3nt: TGTGCCAGCAGTGGCGGTCGCAGCCACCCCGCGGCTAATGAAAAACTGTTTTTT
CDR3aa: CASSGGRSHPAANEKLFF

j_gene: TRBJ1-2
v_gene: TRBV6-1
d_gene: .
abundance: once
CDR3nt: TGTGCCAGCCAACGGAGGGGCTATGGCTACACCTTC
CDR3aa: CASQRRGYGYTF

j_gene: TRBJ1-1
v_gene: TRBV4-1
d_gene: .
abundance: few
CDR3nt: TGCGCCAGCAGCCGCGTTCCGGGGGATGCTTTCTTT
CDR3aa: CASSRVPGDAFF

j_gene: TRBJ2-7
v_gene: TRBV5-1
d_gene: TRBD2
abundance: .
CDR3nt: TGCGCCAGCAGCCGGGAACCTAGCGGCCGTGGCGAGCAGTACTTC
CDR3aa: CASSREPSGRGEQYF

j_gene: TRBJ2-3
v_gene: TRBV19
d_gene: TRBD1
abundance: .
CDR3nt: TGTGCCACCCGGGACAGGGGTAGCACAGATACGCAGTATTTT
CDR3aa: CATRDRGSTDTQYF

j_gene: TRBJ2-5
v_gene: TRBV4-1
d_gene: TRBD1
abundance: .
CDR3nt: TGCGCCAGCAGCCCCCCGGGGACAGGACCCCGCCAGTACTTC
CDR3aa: CASSPPGTGPRQYF

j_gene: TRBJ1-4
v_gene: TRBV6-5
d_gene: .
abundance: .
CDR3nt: TGTGCCAGCAGCCTCGGCGGGGGCGCTAATGAAAAACTGTTTTTT
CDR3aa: CASSLGGGANEKLFF

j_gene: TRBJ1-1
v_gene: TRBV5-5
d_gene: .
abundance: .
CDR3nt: TGTGCCAGCAGCAAGAAGTTGATAGACACTGAAGCTTTCTTT
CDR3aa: CASSKKLIDTEAFF

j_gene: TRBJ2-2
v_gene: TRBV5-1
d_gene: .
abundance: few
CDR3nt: TGCGCCAGCAGCCCCACGGGGGACACCGGGGAGCTGTTTTTT
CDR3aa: CASSPTGDTGELFF

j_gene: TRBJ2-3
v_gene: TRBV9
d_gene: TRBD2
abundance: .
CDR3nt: TGTGCCAGCAGCCCGACTAGCGGGGGCCTGTCGGATACGCAGTATTTT
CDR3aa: CASSPTSGGLSDTQYF

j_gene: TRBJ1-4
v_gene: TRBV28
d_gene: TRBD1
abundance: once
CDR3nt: TGTGCCAGCAGTTCACTCGGGACAGAGCTCGAAAAACTGTTTTTT
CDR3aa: CASSSLGTELEKLFF

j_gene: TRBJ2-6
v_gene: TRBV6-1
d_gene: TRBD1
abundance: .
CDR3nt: TGTGCCAGCAGTGAAGTAGAGGACAGGGCTGGGGCCAACGTCCTGACTTTC
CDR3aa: CASSEVEDRAGANVLTF

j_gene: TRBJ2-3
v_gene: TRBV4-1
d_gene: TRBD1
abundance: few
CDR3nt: TGCGCCAGCAGGTGGGACAGTTTTACAGATACGCAGTATTTT
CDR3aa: CASRWDSFTDTQYF

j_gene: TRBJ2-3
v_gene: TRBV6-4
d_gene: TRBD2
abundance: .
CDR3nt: TGTGCCAGCAGCGTAACCGGGGGGGCAACAGATACGCAGTATTTT
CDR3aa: CASSVTGGATDTQYF

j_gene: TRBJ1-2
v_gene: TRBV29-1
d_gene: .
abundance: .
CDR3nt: TGCAGCGTCTACCAAGGGACAAACAACTATGGCTACACCTTC
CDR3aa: CSVYQGTNNYGYTF

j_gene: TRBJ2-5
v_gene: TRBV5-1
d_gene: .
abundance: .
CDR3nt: TGCGCCAGCAGCTTGGGGCAGTGTGAGACCCAGTACTTC
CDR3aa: CASSLGQCETQYF

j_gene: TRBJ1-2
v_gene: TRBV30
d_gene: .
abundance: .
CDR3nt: TGTGCCTGGAGTGCGAACCAGGGAAGGGATGCCACCTTC
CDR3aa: CAWSANQGRDATF

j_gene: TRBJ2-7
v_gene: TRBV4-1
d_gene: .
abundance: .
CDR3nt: TGCGCCAGCAGCCCCCGGGGAGGTGGAACCTACGAGCAGTACTTC
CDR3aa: CASSPRGGGTYEQYF

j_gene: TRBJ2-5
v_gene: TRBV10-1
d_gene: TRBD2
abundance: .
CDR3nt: TGCGTCGAAGGTGGCGGGGGGCCTCAAGAGACCCAGTACTTC
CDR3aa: CVEGGGGPQETQYF

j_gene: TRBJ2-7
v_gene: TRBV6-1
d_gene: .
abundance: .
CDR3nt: TGTGCCACCTGGGGAGACTACGAGCAGTACTTC
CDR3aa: CATWGDYEQYF

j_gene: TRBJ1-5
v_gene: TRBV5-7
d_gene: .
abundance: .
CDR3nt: TGTGCCAGCAGCTTGGGCGGCCATAGCAATCAGCCCCAGCATTTT
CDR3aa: CASSLGGHSNQPQHF

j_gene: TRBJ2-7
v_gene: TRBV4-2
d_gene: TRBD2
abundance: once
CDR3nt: TGTGCCAGCAGCCAAGCCTACTCCCTCGCTAGCGGGGTCTCCTACGAGCAGTACTTC
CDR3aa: CASSQAYSLASGVSYEQYF

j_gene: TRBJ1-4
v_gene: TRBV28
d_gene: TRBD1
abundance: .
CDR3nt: TGTGCCAGCAGTTCGCCGGGACAGGGGGATGAAAAACTGTTTTTT
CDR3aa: CASSSPGQGDEKLFF

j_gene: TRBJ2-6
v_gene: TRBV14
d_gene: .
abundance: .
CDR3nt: TGTGCCAGCAGCCCCGGGACAACGCTCTCTGGGGCCAACGTCCTGACTTTC
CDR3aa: CASSPGTTLSGANVLTF

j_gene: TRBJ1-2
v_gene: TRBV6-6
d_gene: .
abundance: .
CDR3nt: TGTGCCAGCAGTTACCTGGGAGGTGGCTACACCTTC
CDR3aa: CASSYLGGGYTF

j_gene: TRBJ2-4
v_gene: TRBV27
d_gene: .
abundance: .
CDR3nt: TGTGCCAGCAGCCGACCCCGGGACTTAGCCAAAAACATTCAGTACTTC
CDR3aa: CASSRPRDLAKNIQYF

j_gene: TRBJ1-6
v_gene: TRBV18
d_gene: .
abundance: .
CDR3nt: TGTGCCACCGGAGACTCCTATAATTCACCCCTCCACTTT
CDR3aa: CATGDSYNSPLHF

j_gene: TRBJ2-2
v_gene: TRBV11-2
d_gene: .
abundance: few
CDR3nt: TGTGCCAGCAGCCCTGTAGGGGCCGGGGAGCTGTTTTTT
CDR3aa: CASSPVGAGELFF

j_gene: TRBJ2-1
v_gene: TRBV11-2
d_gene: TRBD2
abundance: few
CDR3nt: TGTGCCAGCAGCTTAGCGGGAGGGTTCGGTGAGCAGTTCTTC
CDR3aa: CASSLAGGFGEQFF

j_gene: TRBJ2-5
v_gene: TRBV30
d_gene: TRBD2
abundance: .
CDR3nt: TGTGCCTGGAGTACGGGACTAGCGGAAGAGACCCAGTACTTC
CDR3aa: CAWSTGLAEETQYF

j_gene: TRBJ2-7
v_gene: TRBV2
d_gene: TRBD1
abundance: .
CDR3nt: TGTGCCAGCAGTGGAACAGGGGGCGGCGAGCAGTACTTC
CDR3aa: CASSGTGGGEQYF

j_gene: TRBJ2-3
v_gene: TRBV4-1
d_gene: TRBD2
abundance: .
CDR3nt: TGCGCCAGCAGCCTAGGACTAGCGGGAGGAGGGCGCACGCAGTATTTT
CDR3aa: CASSLGLAGGGRTQYF

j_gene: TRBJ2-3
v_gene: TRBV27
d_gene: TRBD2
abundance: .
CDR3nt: TGTGCCAGCAGTTTATCGGGACTAGCGGGAGTTATCTTAGTAGATACGCAGTATTTT
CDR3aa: CASSLSGLAGVILVDTQYF

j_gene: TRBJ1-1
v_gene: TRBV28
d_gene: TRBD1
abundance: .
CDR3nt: TGTGCCAGCCGCTCCGGGACAGGGGGCGAAGCTTTCTTT
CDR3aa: CASRSGTGGEAFF

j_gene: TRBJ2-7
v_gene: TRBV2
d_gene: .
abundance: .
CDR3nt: TGTGCCAGCATCCCTTCCCCTCTAGCGTCCCTCTCCTCCTACGAGCAGTACTTC
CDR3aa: CASIPSPLASLSSYEQYF

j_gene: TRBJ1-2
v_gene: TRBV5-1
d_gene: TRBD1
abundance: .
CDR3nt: TGCGCCAGCAGCTCACAGGGGGACTATGGCTACACCTTC
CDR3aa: CASSSQGDYGYTF

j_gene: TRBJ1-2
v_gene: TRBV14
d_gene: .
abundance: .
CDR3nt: TGTGCCAGCAGCCGGGGGGGACTACTAAATAACTATGGCTACACCTTC
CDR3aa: CASSRGGLLNNYGYTF

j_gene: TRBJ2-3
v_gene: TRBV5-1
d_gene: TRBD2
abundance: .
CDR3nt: TGCGCCAGCAGCTTGGGGCTAGCGGGAAACACAGATACGCAGTATTTT
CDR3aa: CASSLGLAGNTDTQYF

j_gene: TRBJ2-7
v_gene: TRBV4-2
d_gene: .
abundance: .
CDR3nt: TGTGCCAGCAGCCAAGATTGGCCGGATAGCGGCTCCTACGAGCAGTACTTC
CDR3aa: CASSQDWPDSGSYEQYF

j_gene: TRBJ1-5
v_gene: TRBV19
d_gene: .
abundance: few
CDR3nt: TGTGCCAGTAGTATAGCCAGGGCCAGCAATCAGCCCCAGCATTTT
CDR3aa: CASSIARASNQPQHF

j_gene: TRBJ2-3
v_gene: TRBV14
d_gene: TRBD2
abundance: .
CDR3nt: TGTGCCAGCAGCCTTTCCCGGGGGGGGTTTCTACCTACTGAGCGAGATACGCAGTATTTT
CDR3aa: CASSLSRGGFLPTERDTQYF

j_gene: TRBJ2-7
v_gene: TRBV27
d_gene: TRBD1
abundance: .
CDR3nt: TGTGCCAGCAGTGGATCCGGGACAGGGGCCTACGAGCAGTACTTC
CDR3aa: CASSGSGTGAYEQYF

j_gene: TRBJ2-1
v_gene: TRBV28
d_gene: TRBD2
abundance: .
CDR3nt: TGTGCCAGCAGTCAGACTAGCGGGAGGGCCGGAAGTGAGCAGTTCTTC
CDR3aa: CASSQTSGRAGSEQFF

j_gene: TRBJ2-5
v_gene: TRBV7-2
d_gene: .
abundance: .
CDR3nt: TGTGCCAGCAGCGAAATCAGGGTTAACCAAGAGACCCAGTACTTC
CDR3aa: CASSEIRVNQETQYF

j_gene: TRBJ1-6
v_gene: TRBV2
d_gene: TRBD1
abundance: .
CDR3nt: TGTGCCAGCATTCTAAGACAGGGAGCGAATTCACCCCTCCACTTT
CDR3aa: CASILRQGANSPLHF

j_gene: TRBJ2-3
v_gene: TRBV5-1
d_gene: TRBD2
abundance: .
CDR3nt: TGCGCCAGCAGTAGGGTTTCAGTGCGGGGGGACCGCACAGATACGCAGTATTTT
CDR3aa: CASSRVSVRGDRTDTQYF

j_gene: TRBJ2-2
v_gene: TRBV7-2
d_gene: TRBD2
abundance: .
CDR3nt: TGTGCCAGCAGCTTCGGGACTAGCGGGGGGAGGAGCGGGGAGCTGTTTTTT
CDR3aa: CASSFGTSGGRSGELFF

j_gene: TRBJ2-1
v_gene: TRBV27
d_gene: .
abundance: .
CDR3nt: TGTGCCAGCAGTTTAAGCTTTGGGACATCTTCTTCCTACAATGAGCAGTTCTTC
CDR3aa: CASSLSFGTSSSYNEQFF

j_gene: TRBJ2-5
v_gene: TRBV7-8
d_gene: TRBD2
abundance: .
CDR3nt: TGTGCCAGCAGCTTGTCCCTAGCGGTGTACCAAGAGACCCAGTACTTC
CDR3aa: CASSLSLAVYQETQYF